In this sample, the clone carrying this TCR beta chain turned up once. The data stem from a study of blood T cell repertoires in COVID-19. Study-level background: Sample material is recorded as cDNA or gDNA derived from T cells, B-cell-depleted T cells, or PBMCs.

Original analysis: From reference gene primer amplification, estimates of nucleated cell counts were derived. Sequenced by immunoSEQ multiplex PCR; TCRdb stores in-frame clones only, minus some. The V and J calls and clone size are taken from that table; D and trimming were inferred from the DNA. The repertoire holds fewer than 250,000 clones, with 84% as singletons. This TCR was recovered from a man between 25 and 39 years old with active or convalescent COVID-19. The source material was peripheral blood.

CDR3 bases: TGCAGCGTTAGTGACAGCCCGAATCAGCCCCAGCATTTT. This translates into CSVSDSPNQPQHF. V is TRBV29-1 and J is TRBJ1-5, with D maybe TRBD1 (5 bases). Germline V gene data show CDR1 as SQVTM and CDR2 as ANQGSEA. This CDR3 is built from 13 residues. Trimming took off 5 bases at V and 4 bases at J, with 12 bases between the two ends.